This TCR beta chain was found in a study of CD8+ T cells in alopecia areata. Regarding the study as a whole: Sequencing of scalp samples also includes resident alphabeta T cells from normal skin.

V lost 3 bases and J 7 bases, leaving 9 bases between the germline ends. The germline gives CDR1 KGHSH, CDR2 LQKENI. The CDR3 has 13 residues. In each case, RNA was isolated and then reverse transcribed into cDNA as the sequencing template. Assay: immunoSEQ multiplex PCR; the TCRdb copy retains only in-frame clones and omits some. The sample includes approximately 89,000 clones, around 44% of them seen just once. Details on this clone: Its antigen is undetermined.

Sequencing was done on a sample of CD4+ T cells sorted from blood. This chain joins TRBV18 and TRBJ1-4; D unclear. The clonotype originates from a human donor with alopecia areata. This chain's CDR3 is CASSPARSEKLFF. CDR3 bases: TGTGCCAGCTCACCGGCCAGGAGTGAAAAACTGTTTTTT.